This passage covers 5 T cell receptor beta chains from one sample sequenced in a study of CD8 T cells in Susac syndrome. Random hexamers primed reverse transcription of about 0.5 to 1 ug RNA. One entry per CDR3 protein results from TCRdb running MiXCR on the immunoSEQ multiplex PCR reads. The data contain some 120,000 distinct CDR3 sequences, about nine tenths of them singletons. The specimen sequenced was CD8+ T cells from PBMCs. These receptor sequences come from a human donor in good health.

This clonotype was observed a single time. The genes are TRBV20-1 and TRBJ1-4; 9 bases align to TRBD1. With V trimmed by 2 bases and J by 3 bases, 13 bases remained unmatched. CDR1 is DFQATT and CDR2 is SNEGSKA in the germline V gene (reference sequence). The CDR3 has 18 residues. CDR3 sequence reads: CSARPDPGQGLANEKLFF. The CDR3 region has the DNA TGCAGTGCTAGACCGGACCCGGGACAGGGTCTGGCTAATGAAAAACTGTTTTTT.

Here the CDR3 reads CASSQGREATGELFF. The CDR3 nucleotides read TGCGCCAGCAGCCAGGGCCGTGAGGCCACCGGGGAGCTGTTTTTT. The V and J genes are TRBV4-3 and TRBJ2-2; no clear D gene. The germline V and J ends were trimmed by 3 bases and 4 bases, with 12 bases remaining between them. The CDR3 has 15 residues. Looked up from germline, CDR1 is LGHNA and CDR2 is YSLEER.

This sequence joins TRBV12-3 or TRBV12-4 and TRBJ1-5; the D is unclear. Trimming pared 3 bases from V and 10 bases from J, leaving 10 bases between. The CDR3 is made up of 12 amino acids. CDR3 sequence (DNA): TGTGCCAGCAGTTTTTCCGGGGATCCCCAGCATTTT. It yields the protein CASSFSGDPQHF.

This clonotype was found once. V usage is TRBV19 and J usage is TRBJ2-3; 8 bases align to TRBD1. The CDR3 sequence is 13 residues long. Trimming removed 10 bases from V and 0 bases from J; junction bases left unmatched: 3. The germline gives CDR1 LNHDA, CDR2 SQIVND (reference sequence). CDR3 in DNA: TGTGCCACGGGACAGGAGAGCACAGATACGCAGTATTTT. The encoded protein is CATGQESTDTQYF.

A note on this clonotype: The junction departs from germline at one end; a sequencing error may be responsible. The CDR3 sequence: CSARLAGGSSTLF. DNA for the CDR3: TGCAGTGCGAGACTAGCGGGAGGCAGTTCAACCCTCTTC. The chain links TRBV20-1 to TRBJ2-7, with 13 nucleotides matching TRBD2. CDR1 and CDR2 from the germline V gene are DFQATT and SNEGSKA (reference sequence). The CDR3 totals 13 residues.